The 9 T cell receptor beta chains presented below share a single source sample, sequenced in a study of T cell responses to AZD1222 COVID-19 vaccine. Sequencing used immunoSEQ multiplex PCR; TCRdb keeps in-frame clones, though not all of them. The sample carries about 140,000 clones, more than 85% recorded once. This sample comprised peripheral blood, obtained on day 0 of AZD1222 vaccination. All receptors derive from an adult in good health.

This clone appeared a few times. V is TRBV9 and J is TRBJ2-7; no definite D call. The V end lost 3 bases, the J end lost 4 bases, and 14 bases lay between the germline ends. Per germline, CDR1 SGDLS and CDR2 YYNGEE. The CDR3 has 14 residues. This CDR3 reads CASSDSRWGYEQYF. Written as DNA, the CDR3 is TGTGCCAGCAGCGACTCCCGATGGGGTTACGAGCAGTACTTC.

The CDR3 reads CASSPPGALGKGLAFF. The CDR3 nucleotides are TGTGCCAGTAGTCCGCCGGGGGCTTTAGGGAAGGGTCTCGCTTTCTTT. The chain couples TRBV19 to TRBJ1-1, with D tentatively TRBD1 (6 bases). V gave up 5 bases and J gave up 11 bases, with 27 bases separating them. CDR3 length: 16 amino acids. Looked up from germline, CDR1 is LNHDA and CDR2 is SQIVND (reference sequence).

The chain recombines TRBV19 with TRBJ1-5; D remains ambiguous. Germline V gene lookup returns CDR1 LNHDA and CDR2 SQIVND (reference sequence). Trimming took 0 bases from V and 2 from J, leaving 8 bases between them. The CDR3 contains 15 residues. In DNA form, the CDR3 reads TGTGCCAGTAGTATAGAAGGGCGGGGCAATCAGCCCCAGCATTTT. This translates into CASSIEGRGNQPQHF.

The CDR3, as DNA: TGTGCCAGCAGCCTTGGAGAGACCCAGTACTTC. Translating gives CASSLGETQYF. The rearrangement joins TRBV11-2 to TRBJ2-5; D not certain. The CDR3 is 11 residues long. V gave up 5 bases and J gave up 4 bases, with 5 bases separating them. CDR1 is SGHAT, CDR2 FQNNGV, per germline. Together with reference TRBV11-2 and TRBJ2-5, the CDR3 gives the full variable domain: EAGVAQSPRYKIIEKRQSVAFWCNPISGHATLYWYQQILGQGPKLLIQFQNNGVVDDSQLPKDRFSAERLKGVDSTLKIQPAKLEDSAVYLCASSLGETQYFGPGTRLLVL.

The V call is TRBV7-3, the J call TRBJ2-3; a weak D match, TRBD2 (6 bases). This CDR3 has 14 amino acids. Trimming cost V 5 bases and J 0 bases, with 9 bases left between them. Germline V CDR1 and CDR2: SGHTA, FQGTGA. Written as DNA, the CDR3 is TGTGCCAGCAGCCCGGGACTTAGCACAGATACGCAGTATTTT. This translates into CASSPGLSTDTQYF.

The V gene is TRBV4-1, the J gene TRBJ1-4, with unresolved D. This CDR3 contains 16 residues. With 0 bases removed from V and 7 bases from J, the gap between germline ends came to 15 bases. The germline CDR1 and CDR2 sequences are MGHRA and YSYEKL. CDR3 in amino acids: CASSQEYWGRIEKLFF. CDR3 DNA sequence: TGCGCCAGCAGCCAAGAGTATTGGGGAAGAATTGAAAAACTGTTTTTT.

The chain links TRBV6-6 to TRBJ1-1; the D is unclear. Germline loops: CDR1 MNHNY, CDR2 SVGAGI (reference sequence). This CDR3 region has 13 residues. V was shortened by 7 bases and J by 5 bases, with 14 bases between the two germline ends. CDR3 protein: CASNDIGDTEAFF. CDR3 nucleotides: TGTGCCAGCAATGACATTGGGGATACTGAAGCTTTCTTT.

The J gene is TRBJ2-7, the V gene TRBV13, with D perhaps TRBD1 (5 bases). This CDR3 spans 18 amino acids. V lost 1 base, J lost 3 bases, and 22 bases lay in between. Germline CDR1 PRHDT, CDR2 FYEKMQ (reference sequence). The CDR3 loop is CASSLERDDSLTFYEQYF. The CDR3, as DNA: TGTGCCAGCAGCTTAGAGCGAGATGACAGTCTTACTTTCTACGAGCAGTACTTC.

CDR3 nucleotides: TGTGCCAGCTCTCTACAGGGAAACGATGGCTACACCTTC. It yields the protein CASSLQGNDGYTF. V gene TRBV18 combines with J gene TRBJ1-2; a weak D match, TRBD1 (6 bases). Trimming removed 6 bases from V and 6 bases from J, with 14 bases in between. CDR3 length: 13 residues. Germline-derived CDR1 and CDR2 are KGHSH and LQKENI.